This T cell receptor beta chain was captured in a study of T cell responses to AZD1222 COVID-19 vaccine. About this clone itself: The antigen remains undetermined.

Here immunoSEQ multiplex PCR was the method, and the copy in TCRdb shows in-frame clones only, minus some. The data hold under 150,000 clones, with around 90% observed a single time. The V end was cut by 4 bases, the J end by 4 bases, with 12 bases between. Germline V lookup: CDR1 SGHRS, CDR2 YFSETQ. This CDR3 spans 14 amino acids. Study findings and constraints: Donor demographics were predominantly white British with a female majority; clonal diversity may be underestimated. Spike was spanned by vaccine-associated CD4 TCRs, with dominance at 160-218 and 743-854.

Material: peripheral blood, obtained on day 0 of AZD1222 vaccination. The chain carries TRBV5-1 and TRBJ1-3; tentatively, D is TRBD1 (6 bases). This TCR derives from an adult in good health. The CDR3 DNA reads TGCGCCAGCAGCCCCGGACAGCCCGGAAACACCATATATTTT. This encodes CASSPGQPGNTIYF.